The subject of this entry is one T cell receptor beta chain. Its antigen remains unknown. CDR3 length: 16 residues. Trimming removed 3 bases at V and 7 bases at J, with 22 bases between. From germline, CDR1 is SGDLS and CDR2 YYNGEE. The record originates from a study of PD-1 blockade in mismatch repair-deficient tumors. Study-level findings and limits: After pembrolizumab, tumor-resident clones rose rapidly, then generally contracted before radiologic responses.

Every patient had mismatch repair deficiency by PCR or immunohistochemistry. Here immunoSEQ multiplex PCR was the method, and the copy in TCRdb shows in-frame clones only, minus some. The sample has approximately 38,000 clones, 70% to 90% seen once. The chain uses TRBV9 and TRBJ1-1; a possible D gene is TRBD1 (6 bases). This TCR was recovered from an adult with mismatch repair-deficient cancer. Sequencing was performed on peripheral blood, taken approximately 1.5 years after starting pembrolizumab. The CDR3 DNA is TGTGCCAGCAGCGATGGAAATCTGGGGGCTAATAGTGAAGCTTTCTTT. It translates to CASSDGNLGANSEAFF.